What follows is one T cell receptor (beta chain) and its context. Its antigen is unidentified. TCRdb's copy holds only in-frame clones and misses some; the assay was immunoSEQ multiplex PCR. The sample holds 2 million to 2.5 million clones, almost 96% seen once. This record comes from a study of shared clonotypes between healthy human individuals. Background on the study: Each donor's CD8 memory used one plate, CD8 naive two, each CD4 subset three. Study results and caveats: A few donors held approximately 4.5% of naive CD4 clonotypes in common.

This CDR3 region has 13 residues. Germline V gene data show CDR1 as ENHRY and CDR2 as SYGVKD. The V and J ends lost 10 bases and 3 bases respectively, with 15 bases between them. The chain combines TRBV10-3 with TRBJ1-1; maybe TRBD1 (6 bases). What was sequenced was naive CD4+ T cells sorted from blood. Subset denoted: CD45RA+ positively selected. This clonotype was obtained from a man aged 18-30 years in good health. The CDR3, as DNA: TGTGCCACCAACAGGGTGGAAGACACTGAAGCTTTCTTT. This codes for CATNRVEDTEAFF.